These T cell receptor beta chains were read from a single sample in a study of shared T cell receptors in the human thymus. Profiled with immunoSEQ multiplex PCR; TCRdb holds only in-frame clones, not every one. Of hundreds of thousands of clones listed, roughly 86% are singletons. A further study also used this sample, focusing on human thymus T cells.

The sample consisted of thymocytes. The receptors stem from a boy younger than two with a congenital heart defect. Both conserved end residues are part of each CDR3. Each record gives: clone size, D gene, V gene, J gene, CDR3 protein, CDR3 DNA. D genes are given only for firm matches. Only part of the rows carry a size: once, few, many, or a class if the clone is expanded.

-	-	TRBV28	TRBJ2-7	CASSFVRGSYEQYF	TGTGCCAGCAGTTTTGTCAGGGGCTCTTACGAGCAGTACTTC
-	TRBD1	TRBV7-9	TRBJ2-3	CASSSTATGFTDTQYF	TGTGCCAGCAGCTCCACAGCGACAGGGTTCACAGATACGCAGTATTTT
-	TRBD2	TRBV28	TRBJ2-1	CASSPRASGSYNEQFF	TGTGCCAGCAGTCCCAGGGCTAGCGGGTCCTACAATGAGCAGTTCTTC
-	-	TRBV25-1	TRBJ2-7	CASSLQAHEQYF	TGTGCCAGCAGTCTCCAGGCCCACGAGCAGTACTTC
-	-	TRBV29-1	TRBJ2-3	CSVDAGQLYDTQYF	TGCAGCGTTGACGCGGGACAGTTATACGATACGCAGTATTTT
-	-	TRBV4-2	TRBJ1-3	CASSQPDRAGNTIYF	TGTGCCAGCAGCCAGCCGGACAGAGCTGGAAACACCATATATTTT
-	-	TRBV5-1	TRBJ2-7	CASSFFAGGPSYEQYF	TGCGCCAGCAGCTTCTTCGCCGGTGGTCCTTCGTACGAGCAGTACTTC
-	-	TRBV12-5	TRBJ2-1	CASAPEKGQGQHSYNEQFF	TGTGCTAGTGCTCCCGAGAAGGGCCAGGGTCAACACTCCTACAATGAGCAGTTCTTC
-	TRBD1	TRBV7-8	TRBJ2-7	CASSLIGTGDHISYEQYF	TGTGCCAGCAGCTTAATCGGGACAGGGGACCACATTTCCTACGAGCAGTACTTC
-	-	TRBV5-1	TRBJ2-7	CASSLGSPGSAKEQYF	TGCGCCAGCAGCTTGGGTTCACCGGGGAGTGCGAAGGAGCAGTACTTC
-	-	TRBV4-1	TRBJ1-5	CASSQAGPDHQPQHF	TGCGCCAGCAGCCAAGCAGGCCCTGACCATCAGCCCCAGCATTTT
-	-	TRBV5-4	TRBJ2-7	CASSPKSSYEQYF	TGTGCCAGCAGCCCAAAGAGCTCCTACGAGCAGTACTTC
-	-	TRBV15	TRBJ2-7	CATSRSPPGISYEQYF	TGTGCCACCAGCAGGTCCCCCCCGGGAATCTCCTACGAGCAGTACTTC
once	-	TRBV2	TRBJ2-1	CASSEAERGEQFF	TGTGCCAGCAGTGAAGCGGAAAGAGGTGAGCAGTTCTTC
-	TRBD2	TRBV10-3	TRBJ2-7	CAISESTSGSHSVYEQYF	TGTGCCATCAGTGAGTCTACTAGCGGATCCCATTCCGTCTACGAGCAGTACTTC